These T cell receptor beta chains were read from a single sample in a study of response to subunit inactivated influenza vaccine. TCRdb redid the calling of the RT-PCR reads with MiXCR, one entry per CDR3 protein. The sample contains 600,000 to 850,000 distinct CDR3 sequences, approximately 15% of which appear only once. The specimen was PBMCs from blood, collected less than 15 days before vaccination. The receptor source for this set is a man aged 50-60 years who received an inactivated influenza vaccine. The CDR3 runs from the conserved cysteine through the conserved F or W. The order of the fields is J gene, D gene, clone size, V gene, CDR3 DNA, CDR3 protein. D genes are given only for firm matches. Size tells how often a clone was seen (once, few, many) or the class of an expanded clone, and some rows leave it out.

j_gene: TRBJ1-6; d_gene: NA; abundance: NA; v_gene: TRBV18; CDR3nt: TGTGCCAGCTCACCACCATCCTATAATTCACCCCTCCACTTT; CDR3aa: CASSPPSYNSPLHF
j_gene: TRBJ2-4; d_gene: NA; abundance: NA; v_gene: TRBV7-9; CDR3nt: TGTGCCAGCTCTAGAGCGGGTGTAATTCAGTACTTC; CDR3aa: CASSRAGVIQYF
j_gene: TRBJ2-1; d_gene: NA; abundance: many; v_gene: TRBV27; CDR3nt: TGTGCCAGCAGTTTATTGGTAGGTGAAGCCTACAATGAGCAGTTCTTC; CDR3aa: CASSLLVGEAYNEQFF
j_gene: TRBJ2-2; d_gene: TRBD1; abundance: NA; v_gene: TRBV27; CDR3nt: TGTGCCAGCAGTTTAGCCGGACAGGGGTGGGGCGGGGAGCTGTTTTTT; CDR3aa: CASSLAGQGWGGELFF
j_gene: TRBJ2-2; d_gene: NA; abundance: NA; v_gene: TRBV5-1; CDR3nt: TGCGCCAGCAGCCCCGCTGGGGCTTTCAACACCGGGGAGCTGTTTTTT; CDR3aa: CASSPAGAFNTGELFF
j_gene: TRBJ2-5; d_gene: NA; abundance: NA; v_gene: TRBV13; CDR3nt: TGTGCCAGCAGCTTAGGTCCAGGGACGTCAGTTTTCGGCCTAGAGACCCAGTACTTC; CDR3aa: CASSLGPGTSVFGLETQYF
j_gene: TRBJ2-5; d_gene: TRBD2; abundance: NA; v_gene: TRBV20-1; CDR3nt: TGCAGTGCTAGAGATTTCAGCGGGAGGGAGACCCAGTACTTC; CDR3aa: CSARDFSGRETQYF
j_gene: TRBJ1-5; d_gene: NA; abundance: many; v_gene: TRBV5-1; CDR3nt: TGCGCCAGCAGCTTGGTGGGTGATAGCAATCAGCCCCAGCATTTT; CDR3aa: CASSLVGDSNQPQHF
j_gene: TRBJ2-5; d_gene: NA; abundance: few; v_gene: TRBV20-1; CDR3nt: TGCAGTGCTCCGAAAGTGGGGCAGGAGACCCAGTACTTC; CDR3aa: CSAPKVGQETQYF
j_gene: TRBJ2-7; d_gene: NA; abundance: few; v_gene: TRBV7-9; CDR3nt: TGTGCCAGCAGCTTGTCCCGGGCGGGGGAGCAGTACTTC; CDR3aa: CASSLSRAGEQYF
j_gene: TRBJ2-5; d_gene: NA; abundance: few; v_gene: TRBV10-3; CDR3nt: TGTGCCATCAGTGAGTTGGGGGCGCGTACCCACCACCAAGAGACCCAGTACTTC; CDR3aa: CAISELGARTHHQETQYF
j_gene: TRBJ1-2; d_gene: NA; abundance: few; v_gene: TRBV6-5; CDR3nt: TGTGCCAGCAGTTCCCCAGGGTCAAACTATGGCTACACCTTC; CDR3aa: CASSSPGSNYGYTF
j_gene: TRBJ2-1; d_gene: TRBD2; abundance: NA; v_gene: TRBV3-1; CDR3nt: TGTGCCAGCAGCCAAGAGGGGCTAGCGGTCGACAATGAGCAGTTCTTC; CDR3aa: CASSQEGLAVDNEQFF
j_gene: TRBJ2-3; d_gene: NA; abundance: few; v_gene: TRBV20-1; CDR3nt: TGCAGTGCTAGAGATCCGGGCGTTCGGTCTACAGATACGCAGTATTTT; CDR3aa: CSARDPGVRSTDTQYF
j_gene: TRBJ2-1; d_gene: NA; abundance: NA; v_gene: TRBV3-1; CDR3nt: TGTGCCAGCAGCCAAGTAGGACAGTCCTACAATGAGCAGTTCTTC; CDR3aa: CASSQVGQSYNEQFF
j_gene: TRBJ2-1; d_gene: TRBD2; abundance: few; v_gene: TRBV20-1; CDR3nt: TGCAGTGCTACGTCAGGAGAGGGACTAGCTTTGGCCAATGAGCAGTTCTTC; CDR3aa: CSATSGEGLALANEQFF
j_gene: TRBJ2-7; d_gene: NA; abundance: NA; v_gene: TRBV20-1; CDR3nt: TGCAGTGCTAGAGATTTAGGGCCAGCTTACGAGCAGTACTTC; CDR3aa: CSARDLGPAYEQYF
j_gene: TRBJ1-2; d_gene: NA; abundance: few; v_gene: TRBV20-1; CDR3nt: TGCAGTGCTACGGGGGAAAGGAACTATGGCTACACCTTC; CDR3aa: CSATGERNYGYTF
j_gene: TRBJ2-2; d_gene: NA; abundance: many; v_gene: TRBV12-3/TRBV12-4; CDR3nt: TGTGCCAGCAGGGAAGGGGCCTGGGACACCGGGGAGCTGTTTTTT; CDR3aa: CASREGAWDTGELFF
j_gene: TRBJ1-1; d_gene: NA; abundance: NA; v_gene: TRBV7-9; CDR3nt: TGTGCCAGCAGCTTAGTCGGGAGGGGACGAGGGAGTACTGAAGCTTTCTTT; CDR3aa: CASSLVGRGRGSTEAFF
j_gene: TRBJ2-7; d_gene: TRBD1; abundance: many; v_gene: TRBV12-3/TRBV12-4; CDR3nt: TGTGCCAGCAGTTTGTACAGGGGGCTCTACGAGCAGTACTTC; CDR3aa: CASSLYRGLYEQYF
j_gene: TRBJ1-1; d_gene: TRBD1; abundance: NA; v_gene: TRBV28; CDR3nt: TGTGCCAGCAGTGGGGACAGAGTGAACACTGAAGCTTTCTTT; CDR3aa: CASSGDRVNTEAFF
j_gene: TRBJ1-4; d_gene: NA; abundance: few; v_gene: TRBV28; CDR3nt: TGTGCCAGCAGTGTCCCGGGCCCTGGGGAAAAACTGTTTTTT; CDR3aa: CASSVPGPGEKLFF
j_gene: TRBJ2-5; d_gene: NA; abundance: NA; v_gene: TRBV19; CDR3nt: TGTGCCAGTAGTATCGGTGGCGTCGGGGGAGAGACCCAGTACTTC; CDR3aa: CASSIGGVGGETQYF
j_gene: TRBJ2-2; d_gene: TRBD1; abundance: few; v_gene: TRBV11-3; CDR3nt: TGTGCCAGCAGCTCTGGACAGGGAAAGGTCGCCGGGGAGCTGTTTTTT; CDR3aa: CASSSGQGKVAGELFF
j_gene: TRBJ2-3; d_gene: TRBD2; abundance: NA; v_gene: TRBV20-1; CDR3nt: TGCAGTGCTACGGGGGGTTCAGATACGCAGTATTTT; CDR3aa: CSATGGSDTQYF
j_gene: TRBJ2-3; d_gene: NA; abundance: NA; v_gene: TRBV20-1; CDR3nt: TGCAGTGCTAGGACTGGAGGTTCCGGCACAGATACGCAGTATTTT; CDR3aa: CSARTGGSGTDTQYF
j_gene: TRBJ2-7; d_gene: NA; abundance: NA; v_gene: TRBV12-3/TRBV12-4; CDR3nt: TGTGCCAGCAGTTTAGGCTTCGGGACCCTCTCCTACGAGCAGTACTTC; CDR3aa: CASSLGFGTLSYEQYF
j_gene: TRBJ1-5; d_gene: NA; abundance: NA; v_gene: TRBV6-2/TRBV6-3; CDR3nt: TGTGCCAGCAGTTACGGGACGACGCTAAATCAGCCCCAGCATTTT; CDR3aa: CASSYGTTLNQPQHF
j_gene: TRBJ2-6; d_gene: NA; abundance: NA; v_gene: TRBV7-8; CDR3nt: TGTGCCAGCAGCCCACTGCGGGCGGCTGGGGCCAACGTCCTGACTTTC; CDR3aa: CASSPLRAAGANVLTF
j_gene: TRBJ2-1; d_gene: TRBD1; abundance: NA; v_gene: TRBV19; CDR3nt: TGTGCCAGTAGTACGCGACAGGGGTTCTTTGTCAATGAGCAGTTCTTC; CDR3aa: CASSTRQGFFVNEQFF
j_gene: TRBJ2-1; d_gene: NA; abundance: many; v_gene: TRBV4-1; CDR3nt: TGCGCCAGCAGCCAACTTAGGGCCGAAAGCCCCTACAATGAGCAGTTCTTC; CDR3aa: CASSQLRAESPYNEQFF
j_gene: TRBJ2-3; d_gene: TRBD1; abundance: NA; v_gene: TRBV5-1; CDR3nt: TGCGCCAGCAGCTTGGAGGGGACAGGGGTTCAAGATACGCAGTATTTT; CDR3aa: CASSLEGTGVQDTQYF
j_gene: TRBJ2-1; d_gene: NA; abundance: few; v_gene: TRBV7-2; CDR3nt: TGTGCCAGCAGCTTAGATACGGGTCACAATGAGCAGTTCTTC; CDR3aa: CASSLDTGHNEQFF
j_gene: TRBJ1-2; d_gene: NA; abundance: many; v_gene: TRBV7-9; CDR3nt: TGTGCCAGCAGTTCCCAAATCCGGGCCTATGGCTACACCTTC; CDR3aa: CASSSQIRAYGYTF
j_gene: TRBJ2-7; d_gene: NA; abundance: few; v_gene: TRBV14; CDR3nt: TGTGCCAGCAGCGGACTGGGATTCACCTACGAGCAGTACTTC; CDR3aa: CASSGLGFTYEQYF
j_gene: TRBJ2-1; d_gene: NA; abundance: many; v_gene: TRBV7-2; CDR3nt: TGTGCCAGCAGTTGGTTGCCGGGATCCGGAAACAATGAGCAGTTCTTC; CDR3aa: CASSWLPGSGNNEQFF
j_gene: TRBJ2-1; d_gene: TRBD2; abundance: NA; v_gene: TRBV24-1; CDR3nt: TGTGCCACCAGTGATTCCCTGTTGGCGGGGGGCTACAATGAGCAGTTCTTC; CDR3aa: CATSDSLLAGGYNEQFF
j_gene: TRBJ2-7; d_gene: NA; abundance: NA; v_gene: TRBV12-3/TRBV12-4; CDR3nt: TGTGCCAGCAGTTTAATTCTGACCGGCGAGCAGTACTTC; CDR3aa: CASSLILTGEQYF
j_gene: TRBJ2-1; d_gene: TRBD2; abundance: few; v_gene: TRBV7-9; CDR3nt: TGTGCCAGCCAAATAGCGGGAGTAGGCCATGAGCAGTTCTTC; CDR3aa: CASQIAGVGHEQFF
j_gene: TRBJ2-3; d_gene: TRBD2; abundance: NA; v_gene: TRBV29-1; CDR3nt: TGCAGCGTTGATCCACGACTAGCGGGACTATCAGATACGCAGTATTTT; CDR3aa: CSVDPRLAGLSDTQYF
j_gene: TRBJ2-6; d_gene: NA; abundance: NA; v_gene: TRBV5-1; CDR3nt: TGCGCCAGCAGCTTGCCGGCCAGGGGATCTGGGGCCAACGTCCTGACTTTC; CDR3aa: CASSLPARGSGANVLTF
j_gene: TRBJ2-7; d_gene: NA; abundance: few; v_gene: TRBV20-1; CDR3nt: TGCAGTGCTAGAGGGCTTATGGGCAACTCCTACGAGCAGTACTTC; CDR3aa: CSARGLMGNSYEQYF
j_gene: TRBJ1-5; d_gene: NA; abundance: NA; v_gene: TRBV6-5; CDR3nt: TGTGCCAGCAGTTATCGGGAGGGGCGGCAGCCCCAGCATTTT; CDR3aa: CASSYREGRQPQHF
j_gene: TRBJ2-7; d_gene: TRBD2; abundance: NA; v_gene: TRBV4-2; CDR3nt: TGTGCCAGCAGCCAAGACGGGGGGGCGCCCTACGAGCAGTACTTC; CDR3aa: CASSQDGGAPYEQYF
j_gene: TRBJ2-7; d_gene: NA; abundance: NA; v_gene: TRBV25-1; CDR3nt: TGTGCCAGCAGTCATGAGGGGGTCCCACCCTACGAGCAGTACTTC; CDR3aa: CASSHEGVPPYEQYF
j_gene: TRBJ2-3; d_gene: TRBD2; abundance: NA; v_gene: TRBV3-1; CDR3nt: TGTGCCAGCAACCTAGCGGGCCTCGGGACAGATACGCAGTATTTT; CDR3aa: CASNLAGLGTDTQYF
j_gene: TRBJ1-1; d_gene: TRBD1; abundance: many; v_gene: TRBV5-6; CDR3nt: TGTGCCAGCACCCGGGGACAGGGCCTGAACACTGAAGCTTTCTTT; CDR3aa: CASTRGQGLNTEAFF
j_gene: TRBJ2-1; d_gene: TRBD2; abundance: NA; v_gene: TRBV11-2; CDR3nt: TGTGCCAGCAGCGGGAGGACTAGCGGGAGGGACAGCTCCTACAATGAGCAGTTCTTC; CDR3aa: CASSGRTSGRDSSYNEQFF
j_gene: TRBJ2-1; d_gene: TRBD2; abundance: few; v_gene: TRBV20-1; CDR3nt: TGCAGTGCCCGAACTAGCGGGAGGGTTCATGAGCAGTTCTTC; CDR3aa: CSARTSGRVHEQFF
j_gene: TRBJ2-4; d_gene: NA; abundance: NA; v_gene: TRBV4-3; CDR3nt: TGCGCCAGCAGCCAAGAGGGGATACTAGCCAAAAACATTCAGTACTTC; CDR3aa: CASSQEGILAKNIQYF
j_gene: TRBJ1-1; d_gene: TRBD1; abundance: NA; v_gene: TRBV9; CDR3nt: TGTGCCAGCAGCGTAGGGACAGGGTTTGGGTACACTGAAGCTTTCTTT; CDR3aa: CASSVGTGFGYTEAFF
j_gene: TRBJ1-2; d_gene: NA; abundance: many; v_gene: TRBV10-3; CDR3nt: TGTGCCATCAGTGTTGGGCAGGGGCACTATGGCTACACCTTC; CDR3aa: CAISVGQGHYGYTF